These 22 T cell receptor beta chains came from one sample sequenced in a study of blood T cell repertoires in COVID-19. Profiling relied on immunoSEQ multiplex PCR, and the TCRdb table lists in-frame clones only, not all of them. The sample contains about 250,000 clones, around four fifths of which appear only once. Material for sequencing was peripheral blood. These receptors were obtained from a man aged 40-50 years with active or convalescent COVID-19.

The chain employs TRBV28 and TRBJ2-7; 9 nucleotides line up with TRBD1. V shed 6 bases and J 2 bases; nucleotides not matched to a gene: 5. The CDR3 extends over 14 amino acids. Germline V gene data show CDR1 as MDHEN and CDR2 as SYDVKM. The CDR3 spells CASRSGTGTYEQYF. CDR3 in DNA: TGTGCCAGCAGGTCCGGGACAGGGACCTACGAGCAGTACTTC.

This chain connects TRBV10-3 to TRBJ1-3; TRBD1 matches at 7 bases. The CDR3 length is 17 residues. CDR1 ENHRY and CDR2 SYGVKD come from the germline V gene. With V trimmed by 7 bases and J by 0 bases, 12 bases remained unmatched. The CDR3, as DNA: TGTGCCATCACCACCGGGGGACAGAGCTCCTCTGGAAACACCATATATTTT. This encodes CAITTGGQSSSGNTIYF.

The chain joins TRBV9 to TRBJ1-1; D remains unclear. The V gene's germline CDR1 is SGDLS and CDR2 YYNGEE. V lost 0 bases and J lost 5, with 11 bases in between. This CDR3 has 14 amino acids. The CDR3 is CASSVGGIGTEAFF. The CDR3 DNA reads TGTGCCAGCAGCGTAGGAGGGATTGGGACTGAAGCTTTCTTT.

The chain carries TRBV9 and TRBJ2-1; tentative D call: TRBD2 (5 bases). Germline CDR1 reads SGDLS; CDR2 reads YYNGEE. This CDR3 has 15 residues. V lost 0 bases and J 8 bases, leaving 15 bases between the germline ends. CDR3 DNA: TGTGCCAGCAGCGTAGAAGGACTTCTCCAGGATGAGCAGTTCTTC. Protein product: CASSVEGLLQDEQFF.

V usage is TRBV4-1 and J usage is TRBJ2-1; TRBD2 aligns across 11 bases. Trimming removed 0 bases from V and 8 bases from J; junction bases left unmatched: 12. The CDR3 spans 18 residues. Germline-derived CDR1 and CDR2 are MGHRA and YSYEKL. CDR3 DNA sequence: TGCGCCAGCAGCCAAGACAGCACCCTAGCGGGGGGATCCCATGAGCAGTTCTTC. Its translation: CASSQDSTLAGGSHEQFF.

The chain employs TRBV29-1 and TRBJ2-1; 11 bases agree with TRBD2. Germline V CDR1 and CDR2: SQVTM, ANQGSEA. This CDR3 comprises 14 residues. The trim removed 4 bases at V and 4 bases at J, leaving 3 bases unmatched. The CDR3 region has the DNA TGCAGCGTTGGATCTAGCGGGGGGTACAATGAGCAGTTCTTC. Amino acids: CSVGSSGGYNEQFF.

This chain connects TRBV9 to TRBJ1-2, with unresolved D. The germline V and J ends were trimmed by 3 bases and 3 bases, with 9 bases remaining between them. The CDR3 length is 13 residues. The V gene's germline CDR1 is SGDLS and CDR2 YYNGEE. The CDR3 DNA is TGTGCCAGCAGCGCGACGGAGTACTATGGCTACACCTTC. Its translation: CASSATEYYGYTF.

CDR3: CASSQTGLPTNEKLFF. CDR3 sequence (DNA): TGTGCCAGTAGCCAGACAGGGCTTCCCACTAATGAAAAACTGTTTTTT. The V and J genes are TRBV19 and TRBJ1-4, with 7 bases fitting TRBD1. The germline V gene has CDR1 LNHDA and CDR2 SQIVND (reference sequence). There are 16 residues in the CDR3. V was clipped by 6 bases and J by 2 bases; unmatched bases: 9. Complete variable domain (other parts from reference TRBV19 and TRBJ1-4): DGGITQSPKYLFRKEGQNVTLSCEQNLNHDAMYWYRQDPGQGLRLIYYSQIVNDFQKGDIAEGYSVSREKKESFPLTVTSAQKNPTAFYLCASSQTGLPTNEKLFFGSGTQLSVL.

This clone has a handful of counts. The CDR3 is CASSAPGQGTGNTIYF. The CDR3 nucleotides are TGTGCCAGCTCAGCTCCGGGACAGGGAACTGGAAACACCATATATTTT. This sequence joins TRBV18 and TRBJ1-3, with 9 bases fitting TRBD1. J lost 2 bases, V lost 5 bases, and 7 bases had no gene match. Germline V lookup: CDR1 KGHSH, CDR2 LQKENI. The CDR3 contains 16 residues. Filled out from reference TRBV18 and TRBJ1-3, the complete variable domain reads NAGVMQNPRHLVRRRGQEARLRCSPMKGHSHVYWYRQLPEEGLKFMVYLQKENIIDESGMPKERFSAEFPKEGPSILRIQQVVRGDSAAYFCASSAPGQGTGNTIYFGEGSWLTVV.

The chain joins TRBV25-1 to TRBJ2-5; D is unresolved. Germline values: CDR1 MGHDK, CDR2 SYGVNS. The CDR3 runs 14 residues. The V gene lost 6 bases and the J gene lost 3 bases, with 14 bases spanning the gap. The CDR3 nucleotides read TGTGCCAGCAGAGATACAGCTCCCAAAGAGACCCAGTACTTC. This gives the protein CASRDTAPKETQYF.

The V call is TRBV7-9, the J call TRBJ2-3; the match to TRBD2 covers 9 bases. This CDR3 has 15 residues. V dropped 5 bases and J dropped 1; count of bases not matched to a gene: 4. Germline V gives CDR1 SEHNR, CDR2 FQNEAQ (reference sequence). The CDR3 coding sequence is TGTGCCAGCAGCCCAGCGGGGGGCGGCACAGATACGCAGTATTTT. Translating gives CASSPAGGGTDTQYF.

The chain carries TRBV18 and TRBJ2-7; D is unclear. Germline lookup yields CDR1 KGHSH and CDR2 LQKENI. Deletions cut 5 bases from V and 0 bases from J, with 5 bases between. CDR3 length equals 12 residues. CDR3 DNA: TGTGCCAGCTCATCGAGCTCCTACGAGCAGTACTTC. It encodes CASSSSSYEQYF.

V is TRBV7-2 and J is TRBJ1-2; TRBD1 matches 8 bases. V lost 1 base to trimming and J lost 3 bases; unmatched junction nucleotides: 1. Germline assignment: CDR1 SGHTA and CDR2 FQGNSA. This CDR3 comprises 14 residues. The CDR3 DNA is TGTGCCAGCAGCTTAGTACAGGGGGACTATGGCTACACCTTC. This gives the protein CASSLVQGDYGYTF.

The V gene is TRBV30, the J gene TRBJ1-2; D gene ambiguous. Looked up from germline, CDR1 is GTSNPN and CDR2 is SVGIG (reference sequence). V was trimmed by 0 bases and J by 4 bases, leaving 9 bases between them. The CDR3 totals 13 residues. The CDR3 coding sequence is TGTGCCTGGAGTGTAATTCAGGCCTATGGCTACACCTTC. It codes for CAWSVIQAYGYTF.

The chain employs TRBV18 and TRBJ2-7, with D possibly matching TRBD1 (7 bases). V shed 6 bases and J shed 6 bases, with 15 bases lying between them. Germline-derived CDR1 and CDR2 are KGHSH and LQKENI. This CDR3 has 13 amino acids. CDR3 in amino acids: CASSLGQGGEQYF. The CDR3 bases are TGTGCCAGCTCCCTCGGGCAGGGGGGCGAGCAGTACTTC.

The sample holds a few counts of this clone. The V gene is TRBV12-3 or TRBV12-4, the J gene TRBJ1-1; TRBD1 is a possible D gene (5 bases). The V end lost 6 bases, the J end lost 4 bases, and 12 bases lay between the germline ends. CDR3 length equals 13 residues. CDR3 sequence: CASRDPQGTEAFF. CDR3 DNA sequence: TGTGCCAGCAGGGACCCTCAGGGCACTGAAGCTTTCTTT.

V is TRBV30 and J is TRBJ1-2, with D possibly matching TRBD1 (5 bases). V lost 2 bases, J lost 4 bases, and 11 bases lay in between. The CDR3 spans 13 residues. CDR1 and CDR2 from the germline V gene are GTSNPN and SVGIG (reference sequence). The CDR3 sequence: CAWSFGGGYGYTF. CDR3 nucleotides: TGTGCCTGGAGTTTTGGGGGAGGCTATGGCTACACCTTC.

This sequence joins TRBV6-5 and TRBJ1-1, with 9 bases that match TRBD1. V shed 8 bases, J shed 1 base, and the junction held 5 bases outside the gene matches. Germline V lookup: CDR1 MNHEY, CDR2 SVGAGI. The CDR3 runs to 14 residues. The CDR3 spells CASHTGGRNTEAFF. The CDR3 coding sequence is TGTGCCAGCCACACAGGGGGCCGGAACACTGAAGCTTTCTTT.

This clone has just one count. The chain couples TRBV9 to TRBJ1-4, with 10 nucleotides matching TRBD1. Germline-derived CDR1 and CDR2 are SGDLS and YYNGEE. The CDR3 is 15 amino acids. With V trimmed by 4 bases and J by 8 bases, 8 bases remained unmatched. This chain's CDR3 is CASSIDRGQGEKLFF. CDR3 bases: TGTGCCAGCAGCATCGACAGGGGGCAAGGGGAAAAACTGTTTTTT.

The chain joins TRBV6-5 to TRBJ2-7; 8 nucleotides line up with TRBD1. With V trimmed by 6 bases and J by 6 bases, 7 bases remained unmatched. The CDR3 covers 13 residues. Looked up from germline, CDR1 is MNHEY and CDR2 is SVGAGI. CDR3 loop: CASRSGGWGEQYF. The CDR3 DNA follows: TGTGCCAGCAGGTCAGGGGGCTGGGGCGAGCAGTACTTC.

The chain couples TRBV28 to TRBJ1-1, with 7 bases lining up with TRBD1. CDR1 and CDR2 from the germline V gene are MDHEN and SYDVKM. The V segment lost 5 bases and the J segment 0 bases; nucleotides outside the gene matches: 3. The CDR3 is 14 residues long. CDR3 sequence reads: CASSPGGMNTEAFF. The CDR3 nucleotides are TGTGCCAGCAGTCCAGGGGGTATGAACACTGAAGCTTTCTTT.

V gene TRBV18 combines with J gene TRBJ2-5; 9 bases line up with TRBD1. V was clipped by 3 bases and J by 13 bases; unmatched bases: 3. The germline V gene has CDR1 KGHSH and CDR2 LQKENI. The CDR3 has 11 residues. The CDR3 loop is CASSPRQGGYF. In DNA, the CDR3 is TGTGCCAGCTCACCCCGACAGGGGGGGTACTTC.